The 23 T cell receptor beta chains below were found in one sample sequenced in a study of CXCR3-negative and CXCR3-positive naive CD8 T cells. The TRB cDNA libraries were prepared by 5' RACE with UMI labels. Using the 5' RACE reads, TCRdb records one entry per CDR3 protein without DNA. The ten most abundant clones cover about 0.44% of a sample with 100,000 to 150,000 distinct CDR3 sequences. Sample: naive CXCR3- CD8+ T cells from blood. As to subset: CD45RO-CCR7+CD27+CD95- naive CD8+ T cells lacking CXCR3 (TNR3-). The receptor source for this set is a human donor in good health. Some clones in this sample may be carry-over from other donors' samples.

This chain joins TRBV20-1 and TRBJ2-1; TCRdb names TRBD1, which stays unverified in the absence of DNA. The CDR3 loop spans 17 amino acids. CDR1 DFQATT and CDR2 SNEGSKA come from the germline V gene (reference sequence). The CDR3 reads CSARDPSTGQGLNEQFF.

This chain uses TRBV29-1 with TRBJ1-1; as DNA is missing, the TRBD1 call by TCRdb cannot be tested. The CDR3 spans 12 residues. Germline values: CDR1 SQVTM, CDR2 ANQGSEA. CDR3 sequence: CSVVGVRTEAFF.

The gene calls are TRBV7-9 and TRBJ2-1. There are 14 residues in the CDR3. Germline V CDR1 and CDR2: SEHNR, FQNEAQ (reference sequence). CDR3 sequence reads: CASSPSTDWNEQFF.

This chain connects TRBV6-6 to TRBJ1-4. The CDR3 is made up of 15 amino acids. Germline CDR1 reads MNHNY; CDR2 reads SVGAGI (reference sequence). This chain's CDR3 is CASSYSRLANEKLFF.

This CDR3 reads CASSWASGAGETQYF. V is TRBV27 and J is TRBJ2-5; TCRdb picks TRBD2, but there is no DNA to check that call. The length of the CDR3 is 15 residues. Germline V gene data show CDR1 as MNHEY and CDR2 as SMNVEV (reference sequence).

The V call is TRBV27, the J call TRBJ2-2; TCRdb outputs TRBD2, but without DNA this stays unchecked. The CDR3 is 17 amino acids. Germline assignment: CDR1 MNHEY and CDR2 SMNVEV (reference sequence). The CDR3 sequence: CASSPPRLAGVTGELFF.

The chain carries TRBV15 and TRBJ2-7; the D call from TCRdb, TRBD1, cannot be confirmed without DNA. The CDR3 runs to 13 residues. Germline lookup yields CDR1 LNHNV and CDR2 YYDKDF (reference sequence). CDR3 in amino acids: CATSSGQDYEQYF.

The J gene is TRBJ1-5, the V gene TRBV19; as DNA is missing, the TRBD1 call by TCRdb cannot be tested. Per the germline V gene, CDR1 is LNHDA and CDR2 is SQIVND (reference sequence). The CDR3 covers 16 residues. The CDR3 loop reads CASSIGFGGPGQPQHF.

The CDR3 region is CASSFGTAQETQYF. The chain is built from TRBV7-6 and TRBJ2-5; TCRdb's D gene call, TRBD2, goes unchecked for lack of DNA. The CDR3 runs to 14 residues. CDR1 and CDR2 from the germline V gene are SGHVS and FNYEAQ. Full variable domain (rest looked up from reference TRBV7-6 and TRBJ2-5): GAGVSQSPRYKVTKRGQDVALRCDPISGHVSLYWYRQALGQGPEFLTYFNYEAQQDKSGLPNDRFSAERPEGSISTLTIQRTEQRDSAMYRCASSFGTAQETQYFGPGTRLLVL.

V and J are TRBV20-1 and TRBJ1-2; TCRdb returns TRBD1, unconfirmable since there is no DNA. Germline-derived CDR1 and CDR2 are DFQATT and SNEGSKA (reference sequence). This CDR3 comprises 15 residues. The chain's CDR3 is CSARHGNKGIYGYTF.

The chain has TRBV12-3 or TRBV12-4 and TRBJ2-2. The CDR3 runs to 13 residues. The chain's CDR3 is CASSYRDTGELFF.

This rearrangement joins TRBV7-3 to TRBJ2-2; as DNA is missing, the TRBD1 call by TCRdb cannot be tested. Germline V gene data show CDR1 as SGHTA and CDR2 as FQGTGA. CDR3 length: 15 residues. CDR3 sequence reads: CASSPSDRNTGELFF.

The chain employs TRBV20-1 and TRBJ1-1; no DNA is available, so the TRBD1 call from TCRdb remains unchecked. This CDR3 comprises 16 residues. The germline gives CDR1 DFQATT, CDR2 SNEGSKA (reference sequence). CDR3 protein: CAHGGQGALMNTEAFF.

The chain has TRBV15 and TRBJ2-3; the D call of TRBD2 rests on TCRdb alone, since no DNA is present to check it. Per the germline V gene, CDR1 is LNHNV and CDR2 is YYDKDF (reference sequence). The CDR3 extends over 14 amino acids. The CDR3 sequence: CATLPEASTDTQYF.

The V and J genes are TRBV7-6 and TRBJ2-2; TCRdb reports TRBD1, a call that lacks DNA to check it against. The CDR3 has 16 amino acids. The V gene's germline CDR1 is SGHVS and CDR2 FNYEAQ. CDR3 sequence: CASSPPPWGNPGELFF.

The V and J genes are TRBV29-1 and TRBJ2-3; the TRBD1 assignment by TCRdb is unverifiable without DNA. CDR3 length equals 15 residues. CDR1 SQVTM and CDR2 ANQGSEA come from the germline V gene. CDR3 region: CSVRAVPPSTDTQYF.

V gene TRBV28 combines with J gene TRBJ2-7; the TCRdb call, TRBD2, lacks DNA for checking. The CDR3 loop spans 16 amino acids. The V gene's germline CDR1 is MDHEN and CDR2 SYDVKM. CDR3 residues: CASSQTRGTSGYEQYF.

This rearrangement joins TRBV9 to TRBJ2-7. This CDR3 spans 15 amino acids. Germline CDR1 is SGDLS and CDR2 is YYNGEE. This chain's CDR3 is CASSVGNSLSYEQYF.

The rearrangement uses TRBV6-5 and TRBJ1-2. The germline gives CDR1 MNHEY, CDR2 SVGAGI. The CDR3 has 15 residues. The CDR3: CASSYGTPGVYGYTF.

This chain uses TRBV29-1 with TRBJ1-2; TCRdb designates TRBD1, a call that cannot be tested without DNA. The CDR3 has 13 residues. Per germline, CDR1 SQVTM and CDR2 ANQGSEA. The CDR3 protein is CSVDLRDPYGYTF.

The rearrangement uses TRBV28 and TRBJ2-1; TCRdb selects TRBD2, and the lack of DNA leaves this call unchecked. The CDR3 spans 12 residues. CDR1 and CDR2 (germline): MDHEN, SYDVKM. The CDR3 protein is CASSLGGGEQFF.

The rearrangement joins TRBV4-1 to TRBJ2-1. Looked up from germline, CDR1 is MGHRA and CDR2 is YSYEKL. This CDR3 spans 13 amino acids. The CDR3 region is CASSQGPYNEQFF.

V gene TRBV11-1 combines with J gene TRBJ2-1; lacking DNA, the TRBD1 call made by TCRdb goes unchecked. CDR3 size: 16 residues. Per germline, CDR1 SGHAT and CDR2 FQDESV (reference sequence). CDR3 protein: CASSIGTGGDFDEQFF.